This entry lists 32 T cell receptor beta chains sequenced from one sample in a study of breast tumors, draining lymph nodes, adjacent tissues. Breast cancer patients provided tissue from their axillary draining lymph nodes. One entry per CDR3 protein results from TCRdb running MiXCR on the multiplex PCR reads. The table includes around 130,000 distinct CDR3 sequences, roughly 21% detected once. The sequenced material came from axillary lymph node tissue. Receptors were obtained from a female donor with breast cancer. Some clones in this sample may be carry-over from other donors' samples.

This clonotype was counted ten times or more. J is TRBJ2-7 and V is TRBV5-5; no definite D call. Trimming removed 4 bases at V and 3 bases at J, with 20 bases between. Germline V lookup: CDR1 SGHKS, CDR2 YYEKEE (reference sequence). CDR3 size: 16 residues. This CDR3 reads CASSKEWAVHVYEQYF. Here the CDR3 DNA reads TGTGCCAGCAGCAAAGAATGGGCAGTACATGTCTACGAGCAGTACTTC.

In its sample, this clonotype was seen many times. This chain connects TRBV20-1 to TRBJ2-5, with TRBD2 matching 7 bases. Per the germline V gene, CDR1 is DFQATT and CDR2 is SNEGSKA (reference sequence). This CDR3 has 15 residues. Unmatched junction bases numbered 8, after V lost 3 bases and J lost 1 base. CDR3 in DNA: TGCAGTGCTAGCCCGCGGGAGCCCCGCCAAGAGACCCAGTACTTC. It translates to CSASPREPRQETQYF.

This clonotype was seen a handful of times. A read error may explain this, as a much larger clone is one base away. The V gene is TRBV7-2, the J gene TRBJ2-5; possibly TRBD1 or TRBD2 for D (5 bases each). CDR1 is SGHTA and CDR2 is FQGNSA in the germline V gene. CDR3 size: 14 residues. CDR3 amino acids: CASSLAAGRETRYF. CDR3 nucleotide sequence: TGTGCCAGCAGCTTAGCGGCAGGGAGAGAGACCCGGTACTTC.

For this clonotype: A much bigger clone sits one base away, suggesting this may be a read error. The CDR3 nucleotides are TGTGCCAGCAGCTGGACAGTCCCCGGGGAGCTGTCTTTT. Protein sequence: CASSWTVPGELSF. J is TRBJ2-2 and V is TRBV5-6; D is perhaps TRBD1 (6 bases). This CDR3 contains 13 residues. Germline V gene sequence: CDR1 SGHDT, CDR2 YYEEEE.

Regarding this clonotype: A read error is possible here, since a much larger clone lies one base away. Because it lacks the conserved phenylalanine or tryptophan at the end, this CDR3 is likely a read error. The J gene is TRBJ1-5, the V gene TRBV7-9; 8 bases agree with TRBD1. The CDR3 has 14 residues. V was clipped by 6 bases and J by 6 bases; unmatched bases: 7. CDR1 and CDR2 from the germline V gene are SEHNR and FQNEAQ (reference sequence). CDR3: CASSAGGASQPQHV. CDR3 DNA: TGTGCCAGCAGTGCAGGGGGCGCTTCTCAGCCCCAGCATGTT.

In this sample, this clonotype turned up many times. The chain uses TRBV7-2 and TRBJ2-5, with a tentative D call TRBD2 (6 bases). The V end lost 3 bases, the J end lost 0 bases, and 11 bases lay between the germline ends. CDR1 SGHTA and CDR2 FQGNSA come from the germline V gene. CDR3 length: 15 amino acids. This CDR3 reads CASSFVADYQETQYF. As DNA, the CDR3 is TGTGCCAGCAGCTTTGTAGCGGACTACCAAGAGACCCAGTACTTC.

This clonotype was found many times. The rearrangement uses TRBV2 and TRBJ2-7; D might be TRBD1 (5 bases). The CDR3 spans 13 residues. The V and J ends lost 6 bases and 6 bases respectively, with 15 bases between them. Per the germline V gene, CDR1 is SNHLY and CDR2 is FYNNEI. The chain's CDR3 is CASRLIGRGEQYF. Here the CDR3 DNA reads TGTGCCAGCAGATTGATAGGAAGGGGCGAGCAGTACTTC.

This clonotype appeared many times. The chain couples TRBV7-9 to TRBJ2-3; D tentatively reads TRBD1 or TRBD2 (5 bases each). Trimming pared 2 bases from V and 4 bases from J, leaving 16 bases between. The CDR3 spans 16 residues. The germline V gene encodes CDR1 SEHNR and CDR2 FQNEAQ (reference sequence). The CDR3 spells CASSLKIGGPPDTQYF. Here the CDR3 DNA reads TGTGCCAGCAGCTTAAAAATTGGGGGTCCCCCAGATACGCAGTATTTT.

This clonotype was observed many times. The V and J genes are TRBV3-1 and TRBJ2-5; D tentatively reads TRBD1 or TRBD2 (5 bases each). CDR3 size: 14 residues. V gave up 3 bases and J gave up 4 bases, with 12 bases separating them. CDR1 is LGHDT and CDR2 is YNNKEL in the germline V gene (reference sequence). CDR3 in amino acids: CASSQSGGRETQYF. In nucleotides, the CDR3 is TGTGCCAGCAGCCAGTCTGGGGGTAGAGAGACCCAGTACTTC.

Ten or more counts support this clonotype. The genes are TRBV13 and TRBJ2-7; D gene ambiguous. Trimming took 1 base from V and 3 from J, leaving 4 bases between them. The CDR3 runs to 12 residues. Germline V gives CDR1 PRHDT, CDR2 FYEKMQ (reference sequence). The CDR3, as DNA: TGTGCCAGCAGCTTAGTATACTACGAGCAGTACTTC. Protein: CASSLVYYEQYF.

This clonotype was counted at least ten times. This rearrangement joins TRBV7-3 to TRBJ2-1; TRBD1 might be the D (6 bases). In germline, CDR1 is SGHTA, CDR2 FQGTGA. Trimming stripped 5 bases from V and 5 bases from J, with 16 bases between. CDR3 length equals 15 residues. The CDR3 sequence is CASSRPQGPHNEQFF. CDR3 coding DNA: TGTGCCAGCAGCAGACCACAGGGTCCCCACAATGAGCAGTTCTTC.

This clonotype was found many times. This chain uses TRBV24-1 with TRBJ2-7, with D possibly being TRBD1 (7 bases). The CDR3 has 14 amino acids. Germline CDR1 and CDR2: KGHDR and SFDVKD. The ends were cut back, 7 bases at V and 0 bases at J, with 12 bases in the middle. CDR3 coding DNA: TGTGCCACCAGCGCAGGGGGAGGCTCCTACGAGCAGTACTTC. Amino acids: CATSAGGGSYEQYF.

This clonotype was detected many times. This chain connects TRBV4-1 to TRBJ1-5; D is undetermined. CDR1 is MGHRA and CDR2 is YSYEKL in the germline V gene. CDR3 length: 13 residues. Trimming shortened V by 3 bases and J by 4 bases, and 7 bases separated the two germline ends. As DNA, the CDR3 is TGCGCCAGCAGCCACGGGTTTAATCAGCCCCAGCATTTT. It translates to CASSHGFNQPQHF.

This clonotype was detected many times. The chain combines TRBV5-1 with TRBJ2-3, with D perhaps TRBD2 (5 bases). CDR3 length: 15 residues. V was trimmed by 0 bases and J by 2 bases, leaving 10 bases between them. Germline assignment: CDR1 SGHRS and CDR2 YFSETQ. CDR3 region: CASSLAGTFTDTQYF. The CDR3 DNA follows: TGCGCCAGCAGCTTGGCGGGAACCTTCACAGATACGCAGTATTTT.

About this clonotype itself: One base away lies a much larger clone, so this may be a sequencing read error. The chain couples TRBV10-3 to TRBJ2-5; 13 nucleotides align to TRBD2. Trimming removed 8 bases from V and 4 bases from J; junction bases left unmatched: 10. The germline V gene encodes CDR1 ENHRY and CDR2 SYGVKD. The CDR3 loop spans 16 amino acids. In DNA form, the CDR3 reads TGTGCCATCGGCCGGACTAGCGGGAGCGGGGGAGAGACCCAGTACTTC. Translation: CAIGRTSGSGGETQYF.

This clonotype has at least ten counts. This chain uses TRBV2 with TRBJ2-1; 10 nucleotides line up with TRBD2. CDR1 is SNHLY and CDR2 is FYNNEI in the germline V gene. Trimming took 4 bases from V and 4 from J; bases not matched to a gene: 1. This CDR3 has 14 amino acids. CDR3 nucleotides: TGTGCCAGCAGTGCACTAGCGGGATACAATGAGCAGTTCTTC. Amino acid sequence: CASSALAGYNEQFF. Filled out from reference TRBV2 and TRBJ2-1, the complete variable domain reads EPEVTQTPSHQVTQMGQEVILRCVPISNHLYFYWYRQILGQKVEFLVSFYNNEISEKSEIFDDQFSVERPDGSNFTLKIRSTKLEDSAMYFCASSALAGYNEQFFGPGTRLTVL.

On this clonotype: A single base separates this from a much larger clone, so it may be a read error. The chain is built from TRBV30 and TRBJ2-7; 9 bases match TRBD2. The CDR3 contains 15 residues. The germline gives CDR1 GTSNPN, CDR2 SVGIG (reference sequence). J lost 6 bases, V lost 1 base, and 10 bases had no gene match. CDR3 amino acids: CAWSALAGGKSEQYF. The CDR3 nucleotides are TGTGCCTGGAGTGCCTTGGCGGGAGGGAAAAGCGAGCAGTACTTC.

This clonotype was counted at least ten times. The junction and the germline gene differ at one end; a read error may be behind it. V and J are TRBV29-1 and TRBJ2-5; D not certain. Germline values: CDR1 SQVTM, CDR2 ANQGSEA. This CDR3 has 12 amino acids. In DNA, the CDR3 is TGCAGCGTTGATAGGAACCAAGGGACCCAGTACTTC. Translating it yields CSVDRNQGTQYF.

This clonotype was detected only a few times. The J gene is TRBJ2-3, the V gene TRBV7-2; D is ambiguous. Germline loops: CDR1 SGHTA, CDR2 FQGNSA. This CDR3 is 13 amino acids long. V lost 8 bases and J lost 4, with 13 bases in between. The DNA of the CDR3 is TGTGCCAGCGGCCTAACTCCTCCAGATACGCAGTATTTT. Amino acids: CASGLTPPDTQYF.

In this sample, this clonotype turned up many times. The V call is TRBV10-3, the J call TRBJ2-5; tentatively, D is TRBD2 (7 bases). The CDR3 has 13 residues. The V and J ends lost 6 bases and 10 bases respectively, with 18 bases between them. Per the germline V gene, CDR1 is ENHRY and CDR2 is SYGVKD. The CDR3 sequence is CAIRGGPQGGQYF. CDR3 bases: TGTGCCATCAGGGGGGGGCCCCAAGGTGGCCAGTACTTC.

This clonotype was seen more than once but under ten times. V usage is TRBV6-2 or TRBV6-3 and J usage is TRBJ2-2; 12 positions match TRBD2. Germline V gene data show CDR1 as MNHEY and CDR2 as SVGEGT. The CDR3 loop spans 16 amino acids. Trimming at V came to 6 bases and at J to 6 bases, leaving 8 bases not matched to a gene. The CDR3 loop reads CASRPGLAGFSGELFF. In DNA form, the CDR3 reads TGTGCCAGCAGACCCGGACTAGCGGGATTTTCCGGGGAGCTGTTTTTT.

Ten or more counts support this clonotype. The V gene is TRBV5-5, the J gene TRBJ2-7, with D possibly matching TRBD2 (5 bases). CDR3 length: 13 residues. Germline lookup yields CDR1 SGHKS and CDR2 YYEKEE (reference sequence). Deletions cut 2 bases from V and 1 base from J, with 7 bases between. The CDR3 region has the DNA TGTGCCAGCAGCTTAGGGAGTTCCTACGAGCAGTACTTC. It codes for CASSLGSSYEQYF.

In regard to this clonotype: Being one base from a much bigger clone, this may be a read error. Written as DNA, the CDR3 is TGTGCCAGCAGTTTATTGTACAGCCAACAAGAGACCCAGCACTTC. Protein sequence: CASSLLYSQQETQHF. The V and J genes are TRBV27 and TRBJ2-5; no firm D call. This CDR3 is built from 15 residues. Germline V gene data show CDR1 as MNHEY and CDR2 as SMNVEV (reference sequence).

This clonotype has ten or more counts. The chain combines TRBV20-1 with TRBJ1-6; the D is unclear. V lost 5 bases to trimming and J lost 8 bases, with 16 bases between them. Germline values: CDR1 DFQATT, CDR2 SNEGSKA (reference sequence). The CDR3 has 14 residues. CDR3 DNA: TGCAGTGCTTCGACTGGACCCGGGGATTCACCCCTCCACTTT. Translated, it gives CSASTGPGDSPLHF.

This clonotype was recorded at least ten times. The CDR3 reads CATSREKAKNSPLHF. The CDR3 region has the DNA TGTGCCACCAGCAGAGAAAAGGCAAAAAATTCACCCCTCCACTTT. The rearrangement joins TRBV15 to TRBJ1-6, with D hard to call. There are 15 residues in the CDR3. Trimming pared 0 bases from V and 7 bases from J, leaving 10 bases between. Looked up from germline, CDR1 is LNHNV and CDR2 is YYDKDF (reference sequence).

There are many counts of this clonotype. The V gene is TRBV28, the J gene TRBJ2-7, with 11 positions matching TRBD2. V shed 7 bases and J 3 bases; nucleotides not matched to a gene: 8. Germline V gene lookup returns CDR1 MDHEN and CDR2 SYDVKM. The CDR3 runs 15 residues. The CDR3 DNA follows: TGTGCCAGCATCCTTTTAGCGGGAGGGCGCTACGAGCAGTACTTC. As protein: CASILLAGGRYEQYF.

This chain uses TRBV11-1 with TRBJ2-2; 10 bases map to TRBD2. This CDR3 is 19 amino acids long. Germline loops: CDR1 SGHAT, CDR2 FQDESV (reference sequence). Trimming removed 2 bases from V and 4 bases from J; junction bases left unmatched: 13. The CDR3 DNA reads TGTGCCAGCAGCTTACTAGCGGGGGCCCACGGATCCGGCACCGGGGAGCTGTTTTTT. As protein: CASSLLAGAHGSGTGELFF.

This clonotype was seen many times. The V and J genes are TRBV2 and TRBJ2-3; 14 nucleotides align to TRBD2. Trimming removed 3 bases from V and 3 bases from J; junction bases left unmatched: 5. Looked up from germline, CDR1 is SNHLY and CDR2 is FYNNEI. This CDR3 region has 17 residues. The CDR3 sequence: CASSDGTSGGTTDTQYF. CDR3 DNA sequence: TGTGCCAGCAGTGATGGGACTAGCGGGGGCACAACAGATACGCAGTATTTT.

This clonotype was counted ten times or more. The chain combines TRBV7-9 with TRBJ2-5; D not certain. CDR1 and CDR2 from the germline V gene are SEHNR and FQNEAQ (reference sequence). The V and J ends lost 2 bases and 4 bases respectively, with 8 bases between them. The CDR3 is 13 residues long. CDR3 bases: TGTGCCAGCAGCTTATCCCTTCTAGAGACCCAGTACTTC. Residues: CASSLSLLETQYF.

This clonotype was recorded many times. The chain joins TRBV28 to TRBJ1-6; unclear D gene. Germline V CDR1 and CDR2: MDHEN, SYDVKM. V lost 5 bases, J lost 9 bases, and 5 bases lay in between. The CDR3 sequence is 11 residues long. CDR3 in amino acids: CASSVSSPLHF. The DNA of the CDR3 is TGTGCCAGCAGTGTATCTTCACCCCTCCACTTT.

As for this clonotype: Since the CDR3 does not end with the conserved phenylalanine or tryptophan, this likely comes from a read error. The chain combines TRBV24-1 with TRBJ2-2; 11 bases map to TRBD2. The germline V gene encodes CDR1 KGHDR and CDR2 SFDVKD. CDR3 length: 15 amino acids. With V trimmed by 9 bases and J by 8 bases, 10 bases remained unmatched. CDR3 residues: CATGTSGGPGGELFS. For the CDR3, the DNA is TGTGCCACCGGCACTAGCGGGGGCCCAGGAGGGGAGCTGTTTTCT.

This clonotype was detected many times. The chain carries TRBV20-1 and TRBJ2-5, with TRBD2 matching 14 bases. The V and J ends lost 6 bases and 5 bases, in that order; junction bases with no gene match: 14. The CDR3 length is 17 residues. Germline assignment: CDR1 DFQATT and CDR2 SNEGSKA (reference sequence). CDR3 region: CSAIIRLAGGRLETQYF. The CDR3 DNA follows: TGCAGTGCGATTATCCGACTAGCGGGAGGGAGGCTGGAGACCCAGTACTTC.